This T cell receptor beta chain was retrieved from a study of CD8 T cells in ankylosing spondylitis. Findings of the study overall: Researchers reportedly found disease-linked clones significantly enriched in matched ankylosing spondylitis synovial fluid. Eight highly homologous variants formed a TCR beta motif that appeared characteristic of ankylosing spondylitis blood.

The V gene lost 6 bases and the J gene lost 7 bases, with 12 bases spanning the gap. The CDR3 extends over 12 amino acids. Quantitative 5'-RACE with molecular barcodes was used to make the TCR beta libraries. MiXCR, run by TCRdb on the 5' RACE reads, gives a single entry per CDR3 protein. Seen here are a few hundred thousand distinct CDR3 sequences, more than 15% observed once, and the top ten hold around 0.92%. The table lists this clonotype with many counts. Its specificity is not known. The rearrangement uses TRBV12-3 or TRBV12-4 and TRBJ1-2; maybe TRBD1 (6 bases). Sequencing was done on a sample of blood, either unsorted or a sorted T cell fraction (not recorded which). The sequence was obtained from a male donor with ankylosing spondylitis. The DNA for the CDR3 is TGTGCCAGCAGCCACGGGACAACTGGCTACACCTTC. It is translated as CASSHGTTGYTF.